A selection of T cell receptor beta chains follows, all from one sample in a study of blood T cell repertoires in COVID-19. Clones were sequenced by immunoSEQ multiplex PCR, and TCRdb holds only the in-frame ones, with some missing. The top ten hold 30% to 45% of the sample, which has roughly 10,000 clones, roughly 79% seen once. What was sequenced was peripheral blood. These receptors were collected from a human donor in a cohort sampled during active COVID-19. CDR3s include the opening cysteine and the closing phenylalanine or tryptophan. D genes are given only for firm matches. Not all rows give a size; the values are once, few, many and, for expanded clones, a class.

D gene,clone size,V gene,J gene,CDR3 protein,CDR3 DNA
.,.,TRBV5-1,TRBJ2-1,CASAPRDNEQFF,TGCGCCAGCGCTCCCCGGGACAATGAGCAGTTCTTC
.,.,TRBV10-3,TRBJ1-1,CAIRDTLNTEAFF,TGTGCCATCCGGGACACATTGAACACTGAAGCTTTCTTT
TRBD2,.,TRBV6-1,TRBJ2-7,CASSGHTGLAGKIYEQYF,TGTGCCAGCAGTGGACATACGGGACTAGCGGGGAAAATCTACGAGCAGTACTTC
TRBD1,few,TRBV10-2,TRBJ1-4,CASSESRDRRNEKLFF,TGCGCCAGCAGTGAGTCGCGGGACAGGAGAAATGAAAAACTGTTTTTT
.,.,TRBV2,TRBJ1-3,CASSGGGTEISGNTIYF,TGTGCCAGCAGCGGGGGGGGTACTGAGATCTCTGGAAACACCATATATTTT
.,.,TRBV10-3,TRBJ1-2,CAISESNRVYGYTF,TGTGCCATCAGTGAGTCGAACCGAGTCTATGGCTACACCTTC
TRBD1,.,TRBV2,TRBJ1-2,CASSYNQRDRVYGYTF,TGTGCCAGCAGTTATAACCAACGGGACAGGGTCTATGGCTACACCTTC
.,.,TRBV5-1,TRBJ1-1,CASSLVSRGNTEAFF,TGCGCCAGCAGCTTGGTGTCGCGGGGGAACACTGAAGCTTTCTTT
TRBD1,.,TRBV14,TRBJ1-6,CASSQEGQGFNSPLHF,TGTGCCAGCAGCCAAGAGGGACAGGGTTTTAATTCACCCCTCCACTTT
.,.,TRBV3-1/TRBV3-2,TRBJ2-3,CASSQRGGSTDTQYF,TGTGCCAGCAGCCAGAGGGGGGGTAGCACAGATACGCAGTATTTT
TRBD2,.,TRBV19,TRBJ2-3,CASRDRGRDTDTQYF,TGTGCCAGTAGGGATCGGGGGAGGGACACAGATACGCAGTATTTT
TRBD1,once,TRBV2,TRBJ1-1,CASSEVGQGNTEAFF,TGTGCCAGCAGTGAAGTCGGACAGGGAAACACTGAAGCTTTCTTT
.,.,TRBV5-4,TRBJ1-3,CASSLGGVAGNTIYF,TGTGCCAGCAGTTTAGGGGGGGTCGCTGGAAACACCATATATTTT
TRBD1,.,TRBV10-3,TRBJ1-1,CAIRTNPMTGDEAFF,TGTGCCATCCGAACTAACCCCATGACAGGGGATGAAGCTTTCTTT
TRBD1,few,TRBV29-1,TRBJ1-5,CSVGTGDQPQHF,TGCAGCGTAGGGACAGGGGACCAGCCCCAGCATTTT
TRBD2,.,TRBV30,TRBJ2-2,CAWSGLAGTGELFF,TGTGCCTGGAGTGGCCTAGCGGGGACCGGGGAGCTGTTTTTT
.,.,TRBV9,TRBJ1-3,CASSVGKSSGNTIYF,TGTGCCAGCAGCGTAGGAAAGAGCTCTGGAAACACCATATATTTT
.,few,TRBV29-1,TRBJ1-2,CSVDQAYGYTF,TGCAGCGTTGACCAGGCCTATGGCTACACCTTC
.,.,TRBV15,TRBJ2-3,CATSRGQSTDTQYF,TGTGCCACCAGCAGAGGCCAGTCCACAGATACGCAGTATTTT
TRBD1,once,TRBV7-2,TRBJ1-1,CASSPDRAGAEAFF,TGTGCCAGCAGCCCGGACAGGGCGGGGGCTGAAGCTTTCTTT
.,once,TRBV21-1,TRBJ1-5,CASSKEIPAPKSRQEAQPQHF,TGTGCCAGCAGCAAAGAAATCCCAGCCCCCAAATCAAGACAGGAAGCCCAGCCCCAGCATTTT
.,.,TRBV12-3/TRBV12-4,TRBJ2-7,CASSRGESYEQYF,TGTGCCAGCAGTAGGGGTGAGTCCTACGAGCAGTACTTC
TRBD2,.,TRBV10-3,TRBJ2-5,CAISETLPSGYGGGLRETQYF,TGTGCCATCAGTGAGACCCTACCGTCAGGGTATGGCGGGGGGCTACGGGAGACCCAGTACTTC
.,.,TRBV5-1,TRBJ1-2,CASSLEAGVDGYTF,TGCGCCAGCAGCTTGGAGGCAGGGGTCGATGGCTACACCTTC
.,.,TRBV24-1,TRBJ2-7,CATSVVREAFYEQYF,TGTGCCACCAGTGTTGTCAGGGAGGCGTTCTACGAGCAGTACTTC